A selection of T cell receptor beta chains follows, all from one sample in a study of multiple sclerosis patients with progressive multifocal leukoencephalopathy. Sequencing was performed with immunoSEQ multiplex PCR; in TCRdb, only in-frame clones are kept and a portion is missing. Altogether some 30,000 clones are present, 75% to 90% being singletons, with the ten largest covering around an eighth. The sample here was PBMCs, taken from a patient treated with natalizumab. The receptors were sampled from a woman under 40 with progressive multifocal leukoencephalopathy. CDR3s include the opening cysteine and the closing phenylalanine or tryptophan.

V gene	J gene	CDR3 protein
TRBV9	TRBJ2-5	CASSVGGAETQYF
TRBV7-8	TRBJ2-1	CASSPRTSGGVYEQFF
TRBV5-4	TRBJ2-6	CASSRGSGANVLTF
TRBV6-1	TRBJ2-2	CASSEEDRVIGELFF
TRBV7-2	TRBJ2-3	CASSLVSSGSADTQYF
TRBV7-8	TRBJ2-7	CACSLYLQGREQYF
TRBV5-1	TRBJ1-1	CASSSHPSKVQEAFF
TRBV25-1	TRBJ2-3	CASSELGGTDTQYF
TRBV10-1	TRBJ2-2	CASSESGTTGTGELFF
TRBV9	TRBJ2-7	CASSVGASSEQYF
TRBV7-9	TRBJ2-3	CASSFPPRESTDTQYF
TRBV2	TRBJ2-1	CASRTTSGYNEQFF
TRBV6-5	TRBJ1-2	CASTRREGGYGYTF
TRBV7-2	TRBJ2-1	CASSLRSGSPYNEQFF
TRBV9	TRBJ1-1	CASSVSGMNTEAFF
TRBV7-9	TRBJ1-6	CASSFGTARNSPLHF
TRBV29-1	TRBJ1-1	CSVSPGQGVREAFF
TRBV9	TRBJ2-1	CASSVVGGPSYNEQFF
TRBV7-2	TRBJ2-7	CASSLQSSYEQYF
TRBV13	TRBJ2-5	CASSERTSGIQETQYF
TRBV30	TRBJ1-2	CAWSTQGGTYGYTF
TRBV25-1	TRBJ2-1	CASKGSSYNEQFF
TRBV28	TRBJ1-1	CASSPRGNSRFEAFF
TRBV10-3	TRBJ2-3	CAIGRGDRSPTDTQYF
TRBV15	TRBJ2-7	CATSRYRDRGYEQYF
TRBV27	TRBJ2-2	CASSLSGTGELFF
TRBV7-8	TRBJ2-3	CASSSGLAGGFSTDTQYF
TRBV18	TRBJ1-1	CASSPPQGNTEAFF
TRBV4-1	TRBJ1-5	CASSQDFSYSNQPQHF
TRBV5-4	TRBJ1-1	CASSSALQGATEAFF
TRBV6-5	TRBJ1-5	CASSYSGDQPQHF
TRBV2	TRBJ2-2	CASSGTEGTGELFF
TRBV4-2	TRBJ2-3	CASSASPAGGGTDTQYF
TRBV5-2	TRBJ1-2	CASKLEGEYETYGYTF
TRBV30	TRBJ1-2	CAWSRQGDDGYTF
TRBV5-1	TRBJ2-7	CASSRTGGPYEQYF
TRBV4-1	TRBJ1-2	CASSQSRGYGYTF
TRBV14	TRBJ2-1	CASSQDVGLTRYNEQFF
TRBV5-6	TRBJ1-1	CASSLGGVRTEAFF
TRBV19	TRBJ2-7	CASSIDPAGEQYF
TRBV15	TRBJ2-1	CATSRVGGPKQFF
TRBV5-6	TRBJ2-7	CASSYSGVAEQHF
TRBV5-1	TRBJ2-5	CASSLALTLAGQETQYF
TRBV5-1	TRBJ1-2	CASSSTDSSYSHGYTF
TRBV7-9	TRBJ2-3	CASSFPPRGRPTDTQYF
TRBV2	TRBJ2-2	CASGRDGPNTGELFF
TRBV5-1	TRBJ2-7	CASRAVSSYEQYF
TRBV29-1	TRBJ2-3	CSVGLAAPGRGTQYF
TRBV28	TRBJ1-2	CASKTGTDYGYTF
TRBV19	TRBJ2-7	CASSMDGVYEQYF
TRBV7-9	TRBJ1-2	CASSLLDRTNYGYTF
TRBV2	TRBJ2-5	CASVAPGQNQETQYF